This TCR beta chain came from a study of T-cell memory formation after mild COVID-19. On the study more broadly: Among the donors, TCR clusters were largely specific to each donor.

Study-wide points: Some responding clones appeared in pre-infection memory, suggesting cross-reactive memory joined.

TCRdb fed the 5' RACE reads into MiXCR, producing one record per CDR3 protein. The sample includes 550,000 to 700,000 distinct CDR3 sequences, about a sixth of them seen just once. CDR1 is SGHRS and CDR2 is YFSETQ in the germline V gene. V was trimmed by 4 bases and J by 2 bases, leaving 16 bases between them. The CDR3 spans 15 residues. There are a few counts of this clonotype. The target antigen is unknown. The sequence came from an adult woman who had mild COVID-19 (a few samples of this study predate the infection). Cell type and time point are not known. The specimen was PBMCs or a T cell subset sorted from them (not recorded which). The chain combines TRBV5-1 with TRBJ2-7; tentatively, D is TRBD2 (6 bases). The CDR3 spells CASSNTSSRPYEQYF. CDR3 DNA: TGCGCCAGCAGCAACACTAGCTCTAGGCCCTACGAGCAGTACTTC.